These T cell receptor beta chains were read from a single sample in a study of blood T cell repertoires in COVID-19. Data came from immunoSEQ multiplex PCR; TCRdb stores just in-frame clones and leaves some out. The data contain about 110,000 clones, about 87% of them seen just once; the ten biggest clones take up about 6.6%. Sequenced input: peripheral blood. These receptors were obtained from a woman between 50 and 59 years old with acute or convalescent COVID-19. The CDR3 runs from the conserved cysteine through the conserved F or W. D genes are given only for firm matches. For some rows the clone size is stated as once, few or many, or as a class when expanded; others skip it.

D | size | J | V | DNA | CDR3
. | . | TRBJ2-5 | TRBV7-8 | TGTGCCAGCAGCCGGAAGGGGGAGACCCAGTACTTC | CASSRKGETQYF
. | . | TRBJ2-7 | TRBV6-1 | TGTGCCAGCAGTGAAGTAGGGGGCGAGCAGTACTTC | CASSEVGGEQYF
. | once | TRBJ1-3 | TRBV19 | TGTGCCAGTAGTATACAGGTGCAGGGAAACACCATATATTTT | CASSIQVQGNTIYF
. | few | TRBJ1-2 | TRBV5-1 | TGCGCCAGCAGGGACAGCGACCTTACGGGCTACACCTTC | CASRDSDLTGYTF
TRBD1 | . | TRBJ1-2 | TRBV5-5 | TGTGCCAGCAGCTTGGCCTTGGGGACAGTGCTCTATGGCTACACCTTC | CASSLALGTVLYGYTF
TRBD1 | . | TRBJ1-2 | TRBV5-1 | TGCGCCAGCAGCTTCACCACAGGGGAAGAAGGCTACACCTTC | CASSFTTGEEGYTF
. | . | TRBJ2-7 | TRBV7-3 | TGTGCCAGCAGCTTGCAGGGTCATCCTGGGGAGCAGTACTTC | CASSLQGHPGEQYF
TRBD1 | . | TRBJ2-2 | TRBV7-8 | TGTGCCAGCAGAGACGACAGGGCCCGTGGCGGGGAGCTGTTTTTT | CASRDDRARGGELFF
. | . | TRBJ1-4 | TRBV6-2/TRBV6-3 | TGTGCCAGCAGTGACCGGGGGGATGAAAAACTGTTTTTT | CASSDRGDEKLFF
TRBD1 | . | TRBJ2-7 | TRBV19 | TGTGCCAGCCAACGTGGGACAGGGGCGGGCGAGCAGTACTTC | CASQRGTGAGEQYF
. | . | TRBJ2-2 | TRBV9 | TGTGCCAGCAGCTCTCACCCCGGGAACACCGGGGAGCTGTTTTTT | CASSSHPGNTGELFF
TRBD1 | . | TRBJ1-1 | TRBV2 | TGTGCCAGCAGTCGGGACAGGGCGGGGTACACTGAAGCTTTCTTT | CASSRDRAGYTEAFF
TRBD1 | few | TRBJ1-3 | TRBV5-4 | TGTGCCAGCAGCTCCTCACAGGGGGCTGGAAACACCATATATTTT | CASSSSQGAGNTIYF
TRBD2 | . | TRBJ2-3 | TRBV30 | TGTGCCTGGACTAGCGGGGGGGCCGGGACAGATACGCAGTATTTT | CAWTSGGAGTDTQYF
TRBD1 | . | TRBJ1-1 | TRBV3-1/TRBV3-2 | TGTGCCAGCAGCCCGGGACAGGGGAGGGTTGAAGCTTTCTTT | CASSPGQGRVEAFF